This TCR beta chain was profiled in a study of cytomegalovirus exposure and HLA in healthy donors. Germline loops: CDR1 MNHEY, CDR2 SVGAGI. The CDR3 has 15 amino acids. V lost 2 bases, J lost 7 bases, and 14 bases lay in between. Profiled with immunoSEQ multiplex PCR; TCRdb holds only in-frame clones, not every one. Of around 130,000 clones listed, just under 90% are singletons. The specimen was PBMCs. The TCR was taken from a man aged 30 to 45 in good health and CMV-seronegative. J is TRBJ1-4 and V is TRBV6-5, with D perhaps matching TRBD1 (5 bases). The CDR3 bases are TGTGCCAGCAGTTACCAGGGAGGGGAAGGTGAAAAACTGTTTTTT. Amino acids: CASSYQGGEGEKLFF.